These 28 T cell receptor beta chains share one sample of origin, sequenced in a study of blood T cell repertoires in COVID-19 (TCRdb year 2020). Libraries were built with the immunoSEQ multiplex PCR assay. TCRdb took over this immuneACCESS table, retaining in-frame rearrangements with V and J assigned. Such tables are incomplete; in checked studies, under half of the missing clones stem from an unresolved V gene, and the remainder is unexplained. The sample table lists 220,000 or so clones, nearly 90% of them with a count of one. The top ten constitute around 16% of the sample. Specimen: PBMCs or T cells enriched from blood (not recorded which). Receptors were obtained from a man aged 25-45 years who had been exposed to COVID-19.

The genes are TRBV18 and TRBJ1-5; 9 bases map to TRBD1. J gave up 6 bases and V 5 bases, and 8 bases lay outside the gene matches. Germline V lookup: CDR1 KGHSH, CDR2 LQKENI. The CDR3 has 15 residues. The CDR3 region has the DNA TGTGCCAGCTCATCGGGACAGGGTCTGGGTCAGCCCCAGCATTTT. It codes for CASSSGQGLGQPQHF.

The J gene is TRBJ2-3, the V gene TRBV5-1; TRBD2 aligns across 13 bases. The CDR3 sequence is 18 residues long. Germline CDR1 is SGHRS and CDR2 is YFSETQ. J gave up 4 bases and V 0 bases, and 8 bases lay outside the gene matches. The CDR3: CASSLDGTSGAWSDTQYF. In DNA form, the CDR3 reads TGCGCCAGCAGCTTGGATGGGACTAGCGGGGCTTGGTCAGATACGCAGTATTTT.

This clone was seen only once. The chain is built from TRBV5-3 and TRBJ2-3; 8 nucleotides agree with TRBD2. Being an ORF, TRBV5-3 has a function that is uncertain. This CDR3 comprises 17 residues. After removal of 4 bases from V and 4 bases from J, the junction contained 14 bases not matched to a gene. CDR3 nucleotides: TGTGCCAGAAGCCCTGAGGGAGCGGGGGAAGGCGCAGATACGCAGTATTTT. Its protein is CARSPEGAGEGADTQYF.

This rearrangement joins TRBV7-2 to TRBJ2-4; 8 bases are shared with TRBD1. Trimming took 5 bases from V and 8 from J; bases not matched to a gene: 5. The CDR3 runs to 13 residues. Per germline, CDR1 SGHTA and CDR2 FQGNSA. The CDR3 DNA is TGTGCCAGCAGCCACGGGACAGGAGACATTCAGTACTTC. This gives the protein CASSHGTGDIQYF.

This clone occurred many times. The chain links TRBV5-1 to TRBJ1-4; D call uncertain. V lost 7 bases, J lost 8 bases, and 6 bases lay in between. The CDR3 is 10 amino acids. Germline V CDR1 and CDR2: SGHRS, YFSETQ. CDR3 DNA: TGCGCCAGCCGAGGGGAAAAACTGTTTTTT. As protein: CASRGEKLFF.

The chain recombines TRBV6-1 with TRBJ2-5, with TRBD2 identical over 8 bases. The germline V gene encodes CDR1 MNHNS and CDR2 SASEGT. This CDR3 comprises 17 residues. V gave up 1 base and J gave up 0 bases; unmatched junction bases: 7. This CDR3 reads CASSEVLGTRYQETQYF. The CDR3 DNA reads as TGTGCCAGCAGTGAAGTGTTGGGGACTAGGTACCAAGAGACCCAGTACTTC.

The genes are TRBV4-1 and TRBJ2-3; unclear D gene. CDR3 size: 16 residues. With 1 base removed from V and 0 bases from J, the gap between germline ends came to 11 bases. Germline CDR1 and CDR2: MGHRA and YSYEKL. The CDR3 DNA sequence: TGCGCCAGCAGCCAAGCAAGAGCTACTAGCACAGATACGCAGTATTTT. Protein: CASSQARATSTDTQYF.

The chain is built from TRBV4-2 and TRBJ1-4; 8 nucleotides line up with TRBD1. CDR1 and CDR2 from the germline V gene are LGHNA and YNFKEQ. This CDR3 region has 15 residues. The V gene end was trimmed by 0 bases and the J gene end by 7 bases; junction bases not matched to a gene: 4. As DNA, the CDR3 is TGTGCCAGCAGCCAAGAATACGGGACAGGTGAAAAACTGTTTTTT. Its protein product is CASSQEYGTGEKLFF.

This clone was seen a single time. J is TRBJ2-7 and V is TRBV5-1, with 11 bases aligning to TRBD1. CDR3 length: 16 residues. The germline CDR1 and CDR2 sequences are SGHRS and YFSETQ. With 2 bases clipped from V and 3 bases from J, the junction kept 7 bases outside the gene matches. The CDR3 nucleotides are TGCGCCAGCAGCTTAACGATCGGGACAGGGGGCTACGAGCAGTACTTC. As protein: CASSLTIGTGGYEQYF. The entire variable domain, with the rest obtained from reference TRBV5-1 and TRBJ2-7, is as follows: KAGVTQTPRYLIKTRGQQVTLSCSPISGHRSVSWYQQTPGQGLQFLFEYFSETQRNKGNFPGRFSGRQFSNSRSEMNVSTLELGDSALYLCASSLTIGTGGYEQYFGPGTRLTVT.

The rearrangement uses TRBV19 and TRBJ2-1, with TRBD2 matching over 14 bases. Germline assignment: CDR1 LNHDA and CDR2 SQIVND (reference sequence). The length of the CDR3 is 15 residues. Losses at the gene ends were 3 bases for V and 7 bases for J; bases not matched to a gene: 2. The CDR3 DNA reads as TGTGCCAGTAGTATGGGACTAGCGGGGGTAAATGAGCAGTTCTTC. Translated, it gives CASSMGLAGVNEQFF.

V gene TRBV5-4 combines with J gene TRBJ2-6; TRBD1 is a possible D gene (6 bases). Germline V gene data show CDR1 as SGHNT and CDR2 as YYREEE (reference sequence). With 2 bases removed from V and 3 bases from J, the gap between germline ends came to 9 bases. This CDR3 contains 15 residues. Here the CDR3 reads CASSFRQVGANVLTF. The CDR3 DNA is TGTGCCAGCAGCTTTAGACAGGTTGGGGCCAACGTCCTGACTTTC.

The V call is TRBV7-2, the J call TRBJ2-7, with TRBD2 matching 12 bases. With 5 bases clipped from V and 6 bases from J, the junction kept 11 bases outside the gene matches. Germline-derived CDR1 and CDR2 are SGHTA and FQGNSA. This CDR3 contains 16 residues. The CDR3: CASSTRPSGGGREQYF. CDR3 DNA sequence: TGTGCCAGCAGCACCCGCCCTAGCGGGGGGGGACGCGAGCAGTACTTC.

The V gene is TRBV14, the J gene TRBJ1-3; unclear D gene. Germline V gives CDR1 SGHDN, CDR2 FVKESK. CDR3 size: 16 residues. The V and J ends lost 4 bases and 0 bases respectively, with 13 bases between them. The CDR3 sequence is CASSRNSGISGNTIYF. The CDR3 coding sequence is TGTGCCAGCAGCCGAAACTCGGGGATCTCTGGAAACACCATATATTTT.

The chain links TRBV20-1 to TRBJ2-3, with 7 nucleotides matching TRBD2. The CDR3 runs 15 residues. Trimming took 3 bases from V and 6 from J; bases not matched to a gene: 12. Germline V CDR1 and CDR2: DFQATT, SNEGSKA (reference sequence). The CDR3 loop reads CSASSLANPSDTQYF. The CDR3 bases are TGCAGTGCTAGTTCACTAGCGAATCCTTCGGATACGCAGTATTTT.

CDR3 sequence (DNA): TGTGCCAGCTCACCAGAAACAGGCCTCTATGGCTACACCTTC. Amino acids: CASSPETGLYGYTF. The V call is TRBV18, the J call TRBJ1-2; the D gene is possibly TRBD1 (5 bases). This CDR3 is 14 amino acids long. Trimming left V 2 bases short and J 4 bases short, with 11 bases between. The germline V gene encodes CDR1 KGHSH and CDR2 LQKENI.

V and J are TRBV20-1 and TRBJ1-2, with D possibly matching TRBD1 (6 bases). This CDR3 contains 13 residues. The V gene's germline CDR1 is DFQATT and CDR2 SNEGSKA (reference sequence). Trimming cost V 3 bases and J 4 bases, with 12 bases left between them. The CDR3 DNA sequence: TGCAGTGCTAGTTCAGGGGAGGGCTATGGCTACACCTTC. This sequence encodes CSASSGEGYGYTF.

The J gene is TRBJ2-7, the V gene TRBV15; 9 bases are a match to TRBD1. V lost 0 bases and J lost 1; bases outside the gene matches: 4. The CDR3 contains 16 residues. CDR1 is LNHNV, CDR2 YYDKDF, per germline (reference sequence). The CDR3 DNA sequence: TGTGCCACCAGCAGAGAAGGCGGGACAGGGTCCTACGAGCAGTACTTC. The encoded protein is CATSREGGTGSYEQYF. Supplemented by reference TRBV15 and TRBJ2-7, the full variable domain reads DAMVIQNPRYQVTQFGKPVTLSCSQTLNHNVMYWYQQKSSQAPKLLFHYYDKDFNNEADTPDNFQSRRPNTSFCFLDIRSPGLGDTAMYLCATSREGGTGSYEQYFGPGTRLTVT.

V gene TRBV11-2 combines with J gene TRBJ2-7; TRBD1 aligns across 8 bases. The CDR3 is 14 amino acids. Losses at the gene ends were 5 bases for V and 6 bases for J; bases not matched to a gene: 9. CDR1 SGHAT and CDR2 FQNNGV come from the germline V gene. The chain's CDR3 is CASSPRTGTGEQYF. The DNA for the CDR3 is TGTGCCAGCAGCCCACGGACAGGGACGGGCGAGCAGTACTTC.

The V gene is TRBV19, the J gene TRBJ1-1; D is possibly TRBD1 (6 bases). The CDR3 sequence is 15 residues long. Per the germline V gene, CDR1 is LNHDA and CDR2 is SQIVND (reference sequence). Trimming removed 5 bases from V and 1 base from J, with 14 bases in between. Here the CDR3 reads CASSLQGTRNTEAFF. CDR3 nucleotide sequence: TGTGCCAGTAGTCTTCAAGGGACACGGAACACTGAAGCTTTCTTT.

The chain is built from TRBV5-1 and TRBJ2-2; 10 nucleotides line up with TRBD1. Germline V gene sequence: CDR1 SGHRS, CDR2 YFSETQ. V lost 4 bases and J lost 6; bases outside the gene matches: 6. The CDR3 sequence is 15 residues long. The CDR3 nucleotides read TGCGCCAGCAGCCCCGGGACAGGGGTCCCCGGGGAGCTGTTTTTT. Protein sequence: CASSPGTGVPGELFF.

This clone was seen a single time. V usage is TRBV30 and J usage is TRBJ1-2; a weak D match, TRBD1 (5 bases). Trimming shortened V by 0 bases and J by 0 bases, and 14 bases separated the two germline ends. CDR3 length equals 16 residues. Germline CDR1 is GTSNPN and CDR2 is SVGIG (reference sequence). CDR3 nucleotides: TGTGCCTGGAGTGTATCGTGGGGGGGGTCTAACTATGGCTACACCTTC. The encoded protein is CAWSVSWGGSNYGYTF.

This clone was counted a single time. CDR3 residues: CVRSLLRASPLHF. DNA for the CDR3: TGTGTCAGAAGCTTACTGAGGGCTTCACCCCTCCACTTT. This rearrangement joins TRBV7-5 to TRBJ1-6. TRBV7-5 corresponds to a pseudogene. The CDR3 consists of 13 residues.

This clone showed up just a few times. V and J are TRBV5-6 and TRBJ1-2; D not resolved. V gave up 1 base and J gave up 4 bases, with 11 bases separating them. The CDR3 totals 14 residues. The germline V gene encodes CDR1 SGHDT and CDR2 YYEEEE. The CDR3 loop reads CASSLFAASYGYTF. The CDR3 DNA follows: TGTGCCAGCAGCTTGTTCGCGGCAAGCTATGGCTACACCTTC.

The genes are TRBV4-1 and TRBJ2-1, with TRBD2 matching over 9 bases. Germline lookup yields CDR1 MGHRA and CDR2 YSYEKL. The CDR3 spans 15 residues. J was trimmed by 7 bases and V by 2 bases; bases with no gene match: 6. The CDR3 nucleotides are TGCGCCAGCAGCCAACTCGGACTAGCGCAAAATGAGCAGTTCTTC. Its translation is CASSQLGLAQNEQFF.

The rearrangement uses TRBV9 and TRBJ1-2, with 9 bases matching TRBD1. Germline V CDR1 and CDR2: SGDLS, YYNGEE. The junction had 1 base not matched to a gene; V was cut back by 3 bases and J by 4 bases. The CDR3 sequence is 13 residues long. CDR3 region: CASSATGGYGYTF. CDR3 nucleotide sequence: TGTGCCAGCAGCGCGACAGGGGGCTATGGCTACACCTTC.

This clone was counted a few times. The J gene is TRBJ1-1, the V gene TRBV6-5; TRBD1 agrees at 8 bases. CDR3 length equals 14 residues. The V and J ends lost 4 bases and 6 bases, in that order; junction bases with no gene match: 7. Germline V gene data show CDR1 as MNHEY and CDR2 as SVGAGI. The DNA for the CDR3 is TGTGCCAGCAGTTCACCGACAGGGGTGCCTGAAGCTTTCTTT. Translation gives CASSSPTGVPEAFF.

The gene calls are TRBV7-9 and TRBJ2-1, with 7 bases matching TRBD1. The V and J ends lost 5 bases and 7 bases, in that order; junction bases with no gene match: 8. This CDR3 has 14 residues. CDR1 is SEHNR, CDR2 FQNEAQ, per germline (reference sequence). The CDR3 sequence: CASSPWTGGNEQFF. The CDR3 DNA follows: TGTGCCAGCAGCCCCTGGACAGGCGGGAATGAGCAGTTCTTC.

The rearrangement uses TRBV6-1 and TRBJ2-1, with a weak D call TRBD1 (5 bases). Trimming stripped 0 bases from V and 6 bases from J, with 12 bases between. CDR3 size: 15 residues. Germline loops: CDR1 MNHNS, CDR2 SASEGT. CDR3 loop: CASSEALGHSNEQFF. In DNA form, the CDR3 reads TGTGCCAGCAGTGAAGCGCTAGGACACTCCAATGAGCAGTTCTTC.